Shown below are 31 T cell receptor beta chains from a single sample sequenced in a study of blood T cell repertoires in COVID-19 (dated by TCRdb to 2018 to 2021). The library relied on the immunoSEQ multiplex PCR assay. TCRdb carries this immuneACCESS record with in-frame sequences only. Its versions omit some clonotypes, under half of them owing to an unresolved V gene in the studies checked, with the rest unexplained. A total of some 150,000 clones appear in this sample, about 86% of them only once. 3.7% of the sample belongs to the ten largest clones. Sequenced: peripheral blood. The receptors shown here come from a man aged 18 to 35 with active or convalescent COVID-19.

V gene TRBV6-2 or TRBV6-3 combines with J gene TRBJ2-1; D gene unclear. Trimming removed 0 bases at V and 3 bases at J, with 9 bases between. This CDR3 is built from 15 residues. Looked up from germline, CDR1 is MNHEY and CDR2 is SVGEGT. CDR3 region: CASSYSMGSYNEQFF. DNA of the CDR3: TGTGCCAGCAGTTACTCGATGGGCAGCTACAATGAGCAGTTCTTC.

The chain couples TRBV20-1 to TRBJ2-2; tentatively, D is TRBD1 (5 bases). The V gene lost 3 bases and the J gene lost 7 bases, with 15 bases spanning the gap. The CDR3 runs 14 residues. CDR1 DFQATT and CDR2 SNEGSKA come from the germline V gene (reference sequence). In nucleotides, the CDR3 is TGCAGTGCTAGTGGCGCAGGGCTAGGCGGGGAGCTGTTTTTT. It codes for CSASGAGLGGELFF.

The CDR3 coding sequence is TGTGCCTGGATGTGGCATGGCCTGAACACTGAAGCTTTCTTT. Translating gives CAWMWHGLNTEAFF. The V gene is TRBV30, the J gene TRBJ1-1; D remains ambiguous. The ends were cut back, 4 bases at V and 0 bases at J, with 12 bases in the middle. Germline V CDR1 and CDR2: GTSNPN, SVGIG (reference sequence). The CDR3 contains 14 residues.

The sample holds many counts of this clone. V and J are TRBV5-5 and TRBJ1-2; 8 nucleotides match TRBD1. After removal of 3 bases from V and 4 bases from J, the junction contained 8 bases not matched to a gene. The CDR3 length is 15 residues. Germline CDR1 reads SGHKS; CDR2 reads YYEKEE (reference sequence). This chain's CDR3 is CASSSQGVSVYGYTF. The CDR3 region has the DNA TGTGCCAGCAGCTCACAGGGGGTGTCCGTCTATGGCTACACCTTC. Full variable domain (missing parts from reference TRBV5-5 and TRBJ1-2): DAGVTQSPTHLIKTRGQQVTLRCSPISGHKSVSWYQQVLGQGPQFIFQYYEKEERGRGNFPDRFSARQFPNYSSELNVNALLLGDSALYLCASSSQGVSVYGYTFGSGTRLTVV.

V usage is TRBV20-1 and J usage is TRBJ2-2, with D tentatively TRBD2 (5 bases). The CDR3 sequence is 12 residues long. CDR1 and CDR2 (germline): DFQATT, SNEGSKA (reference sequence). Trimming stripped 3 bases from V and 6 bases from J, with 8 bases between. The CDR3 region is CSASLAPGELFF. The CDR3 coding sequence is TGCAGTGCTAGTCTAGCCCCCGGGGAGCTGTTTTTT.

This clone has more than one count but fewer than ten. The chain couples TRBV7-9 to TRBJ1-2; 10 bases match TRBD1. The CDR3 loop spans 18 amino acids. V dropped 2 bases and J dropped 1; count of bases not matched to a gene: 10. Germline V gives CDR1 SEHNR, CDR2 FQNEAQ (reference sequence). This CDR3 reads CASSLLRDRGRGNYGYTF. The CDR3 nucleotides read TGTGCCAGCAGCTTATTGAGGGACAGGGGAAGGGGTAACTATGGCTACACCTTC.

The chain combines TRBV11-2 with TRBJ2-7; TRBD1 might be the D (6 bases). Trimming removed 3 bases from V and 0 bases from J, with 12 bases in between. This CDR3 spans 15 amino acids. CDR1 and CDR2 (germline): SGHAT, FQNNGV. DNA of the CDR3: TGTGCCAGCAGCTTCGACAGGTTGAGCTCCTACGAGCAGTACTTC. It translates to CASSFDRLSSYEQYF. The full variable domain, its missing parts supplied by reference TRBV11-2 and TRBJ2-7, is EAGVAQSPRYKIIEKRQSVAFWCNPISGHATLYWYQQILGQGPKLLIQFQNNGVVDDSQLPKDRFSAERLKGVDSTLKIQPAKLEDSAVYLCASSFDRLSSYEQYFGPGTRLTVT.

In DNA form, the CDR3 reads TGTGCCAGCAGGAAAGGACAGGCGAACACTGAAGCTTTCTTT. This sequence encodes CASRKGQANTEAFF. J is TRBJ1-1 and V is TRBV6-5, with 7 positions matching TRBD1. CDR3 size: 14 residues. The V gene's germline CDR1 is MNHEY and CDR2 SVGAGI. After removal of 6 bases from V and 1 base from J, the junction contained 5 bases not matched to a gene.

V is TRBV7-2 and J is TRBJ2-4, with TRBD1 matching 8 bases. The V and J ends lost 1 base and 3 bases, in that order; junction bases with no gene match: 14. From germline, CDR1 is SGHTA and CDR2 FQGNSA. The length of the CDR3 is 19 residues. The CDR3 spells CASSLVGRVGQGDKNIQYF. Here the CDR3 DNA reads TGTGCCAGCAGCTTAGTAGGCCGGGTCGGACAGGGTGACAAAAACATTCAGTACTTC.

The chain couples TRBV28 to TRBJ1-1, with a tentative D call TRBD1 (5 bases). The V end lost 4 bases, the J end lost 2 bases, and 20 bases lay between the germline ends. The germline V gene encodes CDR1 MDHEN and CDR2 SYDVKM. There are 17 residues in the CDR3. The CDR3 region is CASSYPWIGGFNTEAFF. The DNA for the CDR3 is TGTGCCAGCAGTTATCCCTGGATCGGGGGGTTTAACACTGAAGCTTTCTTT. Full variable domain (missing parts from reference TRBV28 and TRBJ1-1): DVKVTQSSRYLVKRTGEKVFLECVQDMDHENMFWYRQDPGLGLRLIYFSYDVKMKEKGDIPEGYSVSREKKERFSLILESASTNQTSMYLCASSYPWIGGFNTEAFFGQGTRLTVV.

V and J are TRBV19 and TRBJ1-2, with a possible D match to TRBD1 (5 bases). Per the germline V gene, CDR1 is LNHDA and CDR2 is SQIVND (reference sequence). The ends were cut back, 5 bases at V and 4 bases at J, with 20 bases in the middle. This CDR3 contains 16 residues. CDR3 sequence: CASSYGTPIRGYGYTF. The CDR3 DNA reads as TGTGCCAGTAGTTACGGGACTCCTATACGCGGCTATGGCTACACCTTC.

The chain carries TRBV24-1 and TRBJ2-3, with 9 bases identical to TRBD2. The CDR3 extends over 17 amino acids. The V gene's germline CDR1 is KGHDR and CDR2 SFDVKD. Losses at the gene ends were 2 bases for V and 0 bases for J; bases not matched to a gene: 5. The CDR3 DNA is TGTGCCACCAGTGATTGGGCTACTAGCGGGAGCACAGATACGCAGTATTTT. Translated: CATSDWATSGSTDTQYF.

This sequence joins TRBV20-1 and TRBJ2-7; D gene ambiguous. Trimming stripped 4 bases from V and 0 bases from J, with 4 bases between. The CDR3 sequence is 11 residues long. CDR1 DFQATT and CDR2 SNEGSKA come from the germline V gene (reference sequence). CDR3 DNA: TGCAGTGCTACCTCCTCCTACGAGCAGTACGTC. It translates to CSATSSYEQYV.

The count of this clone is one. The chain links TRBV30 to TRBJ2-5, with 8 bases that match TRBD2. Germline V CDR1 and CDR2: GTSNPN, SVGIG (reference sequence). The CDR3 extends over 14 amino acids. Unmatched junction bases numbered 5, after V lost 0 bases and J lost 5 bases. CDR3: CAWSVAGGWETQYF. In DNA, the CDR3 is TGTGCCTGGAGTGTGGCGGGAGGATGGGAGACCCAGTACTTC.

The chain combines TRBV9 with TRBJ2-1; TRBD2 matches at 7 bases. The CDR3 length is 15 residues. Trimming removed 0 bases from V and 9 bases from J; junction bases left unmatched: 9. The germline CDR1 and CDR2 sequences are SGDLS and YYNGEE. The CDR3 spells CASSVDTSVPFEQFF. DNA of the CDR3: TGTGCCAGCAGCGTAGATACTAGCGTGCCCTTTGAGCAGTTCTTC.

The V and J genes are TRBV28 and TRBJ2-3, with TRBD2 matching 10 bases. Per germline, CDR1 MDHEN and CDR2 SYDVKM. Germline trimming cut 4 bases from V and 4 bases from J; bases unmatched to any gene: 5. CDR3 size: 15 residues. CDR3 in DNA: TGTGCCAGCAGTTATGAGCGGGGGGGCGCAGATACGCAGTATTTT. It specifies CASSYERGGADTQYF.

This clone was picked up one time. The rearrangement uses TRBV2 and TRBJ2-3; 9 bases align to TRBD1. The CDR3 contains 16 residues. V shed 4 bases and J 4 bases; nucleotides not matched to a gene: 9. Germline V gene data show CDR1 as SNHLY and CDR2 as FYNNEI. DNA of the CDR3: TGTGCCAGCAGTGGCCCCTCACAGGGGGCTCCAGATACGCAGTATTTT. Protein: CASSGPSQGAPDTQYF. Full variable domain (remainder filled in from reference TRBV2 and TRBJ2-3): EPEVTQTPSHQVTQMGQEVILRCVPISNHLYFYWYRQILGQKVEFLVSFYNNEISEKSEIFDDQFSVERPDGSNFTLKIRSTKLEDSAMYFCASSGPSQGAPDTQYFGPGTRLTVL.

CDR3 in amino acids: CASSGWNNSPLHF. In DNA form, the CDR3 reads TGTGCCAGCAGCGGGTGGAATAATTCACCCCTCCACTTT. The genes are TRBV12-3 or TRBV12-4 and TRBJ1-6; D uncertain. The CDR3 extends over 13 amino acids. V lost 6 bases and J 5 bases, leaving 8 bases between the germline ends.

The chain carries TRBV28 and TRBJ1-2; no clear D. The CDR3 loop spans 12 amino acids. Looked up from germline, CDR1 is MDHEN and CDR2 is SYDVKM. Between the trimmed V and J ends, which lost 4 bases and 10 bases, there was a span of 13 bases. The CDR3 spells CASSSNRGVYTF. The CDR3 DNA reads as TGTGCCAGCAGTTCCAACCGCGGGGTCTACACCTTC.

CDR3 region: CASSKMGTKSTDTQYF. CDR3 nucleotide sequence: TGTGCCAGCAGCAAGATGGGGACAAAAAGCACAGATACGCAGTATTTT. V is TRBV21-1 and J is TRBJ2-3; the table's D call, TRBD1, has no DNA check behind it. TRBV21-1 is flagged as a pseudogene. The CDR3 sequence is 16 residues long.

The chain has TRBV9 and TRBJ1-3, with D uncertain. With 3 bases removed from V and 5 bases from J, the gap between germline ends came to 15 bases. The CDR3 covers 15 residues. CDR1 and CDR2 from the germline V gene are SGDLS and YYNGEE. CDR3 protein: CASSGEREKRNTIYF. In nucleotides, the CDR3 is TGTGCCAGCAGCGGAGAGCGAGAGAAAAGAAACACCATATATTTT.

This chain connects TRBV5-1 to TRBJ2-1; 11 bases line up with TRBD2. V trimming: 5 bases; J trimming: 6 bases; junction bases outside the gene matches: 10. Germline values: CDR1 SGHRS, CDR2 YFSETQ. The CDR3 consists of 16 residues. In DNA, the CDR3 is TGCGCCAGCAGACCCGGGCCTAGCGGGGGGTTCAATGAGCAGTTCTTC. Translation gives CASRPGPSGGFNEQFF.

Only a few counts were recorded for this clone. The rearrangement uses TRBV5-1 and TRBJ2-3; D possibly corresponds to TRBD2 (7 bases). The CDR3 is 15 amino acids. Trimming took off 0 bases at V and 4 bases at J, with 12 bases between the two ends. The germline V gene has CDR1 SGHRS and CDR2 YFSETQ. The CDR3 nucleotides are TGCGCCAGCAGCTTGGATACAGGGAGGGCAGATACGCAGTATTTT. Its protein product is CASSLDTGRADTQYF.

The J gene is TRBJ2-5, the V gene TRBV2; tentatively, D is TRBD1 (6 bases). Deletions cut 0 bases from V and 0 bases from J, with 8 bases between. The germline V gene encodes CDR1 SNHLY and CDR2 FYNNEI. The CDR3 totals 15 residues. CDR3 coding DNA: TGTGCCAGCAGTGAAGCACAGGGAAACCAAGAGACCCAGTACTTC. Translated, it gives CASSEAQGNQETQYF.

This chain's CDR3 is CASSPGGLSGLNTGELFF. The CDR3 DNA reads as TGTGCCAGCAGTCCTGGGGGACTTAGCGGTCTGAACACCGGGGAGCTGTTTTTT. The chain uses TRBV7-9 and TRBJ2-2; weak D call: TRBD2 (6 bases). Germline V gene sequence: CDR1 SEHNR, CDR2 FQNEAQ (reference sequence). The CDR3 spans 18 residues. V lost 6 bases and J lost 1, with 21 bases in between. The complete variable domain, with remaining parts taken from reference TRBV7-9 and TRBJ2-2, reads DTGVSQNPRHKITKRGQNVTFRCDPISEHNRLYWYRQTLGQGPEFLTYFQNEAQLEKSRLLSDRFSAERPKGSFSTLEIQRTEQGDSAMYLCASSPGGLSGLNTGELFFGEGSRLTVL.

The chain has TRBV7-2 and TRBJ2-3, with 7 bases that match TRBD2. This CDR3 has 14 amino acids. Losses at the gene ends were 4 bases for V and 0 bases for J; bases not matched to a gene: 1. Germline V CDR1 and CDR2: SGHTA, FQGNSA. CDR3 DNA sequence: TGTGCCAGCAGCTCGGGGGGTAGCACAGATACGCAGTATTTT. Translating it yields CASSSGGSTDTQYF.

V and J are TRBV6-2 or TRBV6-3 and TRBJ1-5, with D perhaps TRBD1 (5 bases). Germline CDR1 and CDR2: MNHEY and SVGEGT. V lost 2 bases and J 7 bases, leaving 15 bases between the germline ends. The CDR3 is 15 residues long. CDR3 nucleotides: TGTGCCAGCAGTTACCCCCCATTATGGGGCCAGCCCCAGCATTTT. Protein product: CASSYPPLWGQPQHF.

The V call is TRBV7-9, the J call TRBJ2-1; 7 bases fit TRBD2. Looked up from germline, CDR1 is SEHNR and CDR2 is FQNEAQ (reference sequence). The CDR3 is 16 residues long. Trimming cost V 2 bases and J 7 bases; bases outside gene matches: 11. The CDR3 sequence: CASSLRVGGTQNEQFF. The CDR3 DNA is TGTGCCAGCAGCTTAAGGGTCGGGGGGACCCAAAATGAGCAGTTCTTC.

The V and J genes are TRBV7-2 and TRBJ2-1; the D gene is possibly TRBD2 (6 bases). The germline V gene encodes CDR1 SGHTA and CDR2 FQGNSA. Trimming stripped 5 bases from V and 8 bases from J, with 16 bases between. The CDR3 runs to 14 residues. CDR3 residues: CASSRGLGYYEQFF. The CDR3 DNA reads TGTGCCAGCAGCCGGGGACTCGGGTATTATGAGCAGTTCTTC.

This clone turned up a few times. The rearrangement uses TRBV14 and TRBJ2-7, with TRBD1 as a possible D gene (6 bases). The CDR3 loop spans 15 amino acids. Trimming shortened V by 4 bases and J by 5 bases, and 18 bases separated the two germline ends. Germline CDR1 and CDR2: SGHDN and FVKESK. CDR3 DNA: TGTGCCAGCAGCCCTCGGACAGCGACCAGTGACGAGCAGTACTTC. The encoded protein is CASSPRTATSDEQYF.

This rearrangement joins TRBV7-9 to TRBJ2-7; 8 bases align to TRBD1. Losses at the gene ends were 5 bases for V and 3 bases for J; bases not matched to a gene: 3. In germline, CDR1 is SEHNR, CDR2 FQNEAQ (reference sequence). The CDR3 totals 13 residues. The CDR3 bases are TGTGCCAGCAGCCCAACAGGGGGCTACGAGCAGTACGTC. This codes for CASSPTGGYEQYV.